The 16 T cell receptor beta chains listed next were all sequenced from one sample in a study of shared clonotypes between healthy human individuals (dated by TCRdb to 2019 to 2021). Library generation was performed with the immunoSEQ multiplex PCR assay. TCRdb took over this immuneACCESS table, retaining in-frame rearrangements with V and J assigned. Such tables are incomplete; in checked studies, under half of the missing clones stem from an unresolved V gene, and the remainder is unexplained. In all, the sample holds more than 400,000 clones, and approximately 84% of those were seen once. Roughly 13% of the sample lies in the top ten. The specimen was PBMCs. The origin of the receptors is a woman between 40 and 55 years old in good health. Some clones in this sample may be carry-over from other donors' samples.

CDR3: CASRRDYVTDTQYF. CDR3 DNA: TGTGCCAGCAGGCGGGACTACGTCACAGATACGCAGTATTTT. The chain recombines TRBV6-4 with TRBJ2-3; 7 bases fit TRBD2. CDR3 length: 14 residues. CDR1 and CDR2 (germline): MRHNA, SNTAGT. The J segment lost 2 bases and the V segment lost 6 bases, leaving 5 bases of the junction unmatched.

Ten or more counts support this clone. The chain joins TRBV7-9 to TRBJ1-1; D unresolved. Deletions cut 5 bases from V and 1 base from J, with 11 bases between. The CDR3 is 14 amino acids. The germline CDR1 and CDR2 sequences are SEHNR and FQNEAQ (reference sequence). CDR3 sequence: CASSIEAGNTEAFF. In DNA form, the CDR3 reads TGTGCCAGCAGCATAGAAGCAGGGAACACTGAAGCTTTCTTT.

The chain is built from TRBV15 and TRBJ2-3, with 10 bases fitting TRBD2. CDR1 LNHNV and CDR2 YYDKDF come from the germline V gene (reference sequence). The CDR3 sequence is 16 residues long. The V and J ends lost 0 bases and 1 base, in that order; junction bases with no gene match: 1. CDR3 sequence reads: CATSREAGGGTDTQYF. In DNA form, the CDR3 reads TGTGCCACCAGCAGAGAAGCGGGAGGGGGCACAGATACGCAGTATTTT.

This chain joins TRBV28 and TRBJ2-7; 12 bases align to TRBD2. V dropped 5 bases and J dropped 1; count of bases not matched to a gene: 3. The length of the CDR3 is 15 residues. Per germline, CDR1 MDHEN and CDR2 SYDVKM. The CDR3 DNA reads as TGTGCCAGCAGTCCGACTAGCGGGAGTTCCTACGAGCAGTACTTC. Its protein is CASSPTSGSSYEQYF. Full variable domain (outside the CDR3, taken from reference TRBV28 and TRBJ2-7): DVKVTQSSRYLVKRTGEKVFLECVQDMDHENMFWYRQDPGLGLRLIYFSYDVKMKEKGDIPEGYSVSREKKERFSLILESASTNQTSMYLCASSPTSGSSYEQYFGPGTRLTVT.

The chain carries TRBV2 and TRBJ2-7; the D is unclear. The V gene's germline CDR1 is SNHLY and CDR2 FYNNEI. V lost 6 bases and J lost 3, with 9 bases in between. The CDR3 is 12 amino acids. CDR3 nucleotide sequence: TGTGCCAGCAGGGCAGAACACTACGAGCAGTACTTC. This encodes CASRAEHYEQYF. The complete variable domain, with remaining parts taken from reference TRBV2 and TRBJ2-7, reads EPEVTQTPSHQVTQMGQEVILRCVPISNHLYFYWYRQILGQKVEFLVSFYNNEISEKSEIFDDQFSVERPDGSNFTLKIRSTKLEDSAMYFCASRAEHYEQYFGPGTRLTVT.

This clone was recorded once. The CDR3 here is CASSETGGRSYEQYF. CDR3 DNA sequence: TGTGCCAGCAGTGAAACTGGGGGACGCTCCTACGAGCAGTACTTC. This chain connects TRBV6-1 to TRBJ2-7, with D perhaps given as TRBD1 or TRBD2 (5 bases each). The V and J ends lost 2 bases and 0 bases respectively, with 11 bases between them. Germline CDR1 and CDR2: MNHNS and SASEGT. CDR3 length: 15 amino acids.

The chain's CDR3 is CASGDRSSQETQYF. CDR3 nucleotides: TGTGCCAGCGGGGACAGGTCGTCCCAAGAGACCCAGTACTTC. The rearrangement joins TRBV2 to TRBJ2-5; 8 bases line up with TRBD1. CDR3 length equals 14 residues. The germline CDR1 and CDR2 sequences are SNHLY and FYNNEI. Losses at the gene ends were 8 bases for V and 1 base for J; bases not matched to a gene: 6.

This clone was counted only a few times. V and J are TRBV6-1 and TRBJ2-3; TRBD1 aligns across 12 bases. V dropped 4 bases and J dropped 5; count of bases not matched to a gene: 10. The CDR3 spans 17 residues. Germline values: CDR1 MNHNS, CDR2 SASEGT. CDR3 nucleotides: TGTGCCAGCAGTGCCTTACCGGGACAGGGGGCCGTAGATACGCAGTATTTT. This codes for CASSALPGQGAVDTQYF.

The rearrangement joins TRBV5-5 to TRBJ2-5; no clear D. Trimming removed 4 bases at V and 2 bases at J, with 9 bases between. The CDR3 sequence is 13 residues long. Germline V gives CDR1 SGHKS, CDR2 YYEKEE (reference sequence). The CDR3 loop is CASSLPSQETQYF. CDR3 coding DNA: TGTGCCAGCAGCCTTCCCAGTCAAGAGACCCAGTACTTC.

The rearrangement joins TRBV15 to TRBJ2-7, with D perhaps matching TRBD1 (5 bases). Germline V gives CDR1 LNHNV, CDR2 YYDKDF (reference sequence). CDR3 length: 16 residues. With 1 base removed from V and 5 bases from J, the gap between germline ends came to 18 bases. The CDR3 nucleotides read TGTGCCACCAGCAGAGGTACGATCAGGGCGAAGGACGAGCAGTACTTC. Protein product: CATSRGTIRAKDEQYF.

The V and J genes are TRBV7-3 and TRBJ2-7; 7 positions agree with TRBD1. V lost 4 bases, J lost 7 bases, and 4 bases stayed unmatched. The CDR3 length is 12 residues. Per the germline V gene, CDR1 is SGHTA and CDR2 is FQGTGA. In DNA, the CDR3 is TGTGCCAGCAGCTACAGGGGTGGTGAGCAGTACTTC. This sequence encodes CASSYRGGEQYF.

This clone was found a few times. Since a much larger clone is just one base distant, this may be a read error. This chain joins TRBV7-8 and TRBJ1-2; possibly TRBD1 for D (5 bases). This CDR3 spans 13 amino acids. V was trimmed by 3 bases and J by 1 base, leaving 6 bases between them. Germline V gene sequence: CDR1 SGHVS, CDR2 FQNEAQ. CDR3 protein: CASSFGGNYGYTF. CDR3 in DNA: TGTGCCAGCAGCTTCGGGGGTAACTATGGCTACACCTTC.

This chain links TRBV11-2 with TRBJ2-7, with D perhaps being TRBD1 or TRBD2 (6 bases each). Trimming removed 1 base from V and 3 bases from J, with 19 bases in between. Germline CDR1 SGHAT, CDR2 FQNNGV. The CDR3 sequence is 17 residues long. The CDR3 is CASSLAFGGGRGYEQYF. The CDR3 coding sequence is TGTGCCAGCAGCTTAGCCTTCGGGGGTGGCAGGGGCTACGAGCAGTACTTC.

V gene TRBV15 combines with J gene TRBJ2-5; 9 bases line up with TRBD2. J gave up 0 bases and V 2 bases, and 1 base lay outside the gene matches. CDR1 and CDR2 from the germline V gene are LNHNV and YYDKDF (reference sequence). The CDR3 totals 15 residues. CDR3 sequence (DNA): TGTGCCACCAGCAGAAGCGGGAGGTACCAAGAGACCCAGTACTTC. This sequence encodes CATSRSGRYQETQYF.

Notes on this clone: A read error is likely here: a far larger clone is one base away. Other DNA sequences in the same sample also yield this CDR3. The chain has TRBV2 and TRBJ2-7, with 8 bases fitting TRBD2. The CDR3 length is 15 residues. Per germline, CDR1 SNHLY and CDR2 FYNNEI. V was clipped by 3 bases and J by 4 bases; unmatched bases: 8. The CDR3 DNA reads as TGTGCCAGCAGTGACGTCACTAGCGGCTCATACGAGCAGTACTTC. Translation gives CASSDVTSGSYEQYF.

The rearrangement links TRBV6-5 to TRBJ1-5; 7 bases match TRBD1. In germline, CDR1 is MNHEY, CDR2 SVGAGI. This CDR3 region has 13 residues. V trimming: 8 bases; J trimming: 7 bases; junction bases outside the gene matches: 8. As DNA, the CDR3 is TGTGCCAGCTCTTCAGGGGGGGGCCAGCCCCAGCATTTT. It specifies CASSSGGGQPQHF.